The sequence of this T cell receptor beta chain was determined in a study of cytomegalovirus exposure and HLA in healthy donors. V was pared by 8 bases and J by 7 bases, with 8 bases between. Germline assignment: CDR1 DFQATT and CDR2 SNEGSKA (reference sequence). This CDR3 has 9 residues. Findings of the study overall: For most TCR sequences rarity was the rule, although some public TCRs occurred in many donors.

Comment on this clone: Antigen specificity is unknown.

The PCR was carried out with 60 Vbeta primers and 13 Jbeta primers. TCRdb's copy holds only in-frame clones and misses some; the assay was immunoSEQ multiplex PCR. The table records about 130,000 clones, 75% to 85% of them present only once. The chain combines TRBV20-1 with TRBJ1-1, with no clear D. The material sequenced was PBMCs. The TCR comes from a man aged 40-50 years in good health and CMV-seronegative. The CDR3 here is CSSGYEAFF. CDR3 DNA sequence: TGCAGTTCCGGTTATGAAGCTTTCTTT.